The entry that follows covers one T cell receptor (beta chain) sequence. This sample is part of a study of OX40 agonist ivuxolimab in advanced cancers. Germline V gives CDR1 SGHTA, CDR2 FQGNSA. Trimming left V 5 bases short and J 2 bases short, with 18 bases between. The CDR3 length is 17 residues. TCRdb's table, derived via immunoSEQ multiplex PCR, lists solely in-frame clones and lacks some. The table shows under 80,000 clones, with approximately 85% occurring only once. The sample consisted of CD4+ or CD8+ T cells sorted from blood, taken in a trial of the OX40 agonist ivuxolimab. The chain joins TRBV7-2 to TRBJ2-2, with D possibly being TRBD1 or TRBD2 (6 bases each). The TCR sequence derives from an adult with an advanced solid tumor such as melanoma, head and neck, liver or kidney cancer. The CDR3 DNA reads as TGTGCCAGCAGCCGTTCATCTTGGGGGGCCAACACCGGGGAGCTGTTTTTT. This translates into CASSRSSWGANTGELFF.